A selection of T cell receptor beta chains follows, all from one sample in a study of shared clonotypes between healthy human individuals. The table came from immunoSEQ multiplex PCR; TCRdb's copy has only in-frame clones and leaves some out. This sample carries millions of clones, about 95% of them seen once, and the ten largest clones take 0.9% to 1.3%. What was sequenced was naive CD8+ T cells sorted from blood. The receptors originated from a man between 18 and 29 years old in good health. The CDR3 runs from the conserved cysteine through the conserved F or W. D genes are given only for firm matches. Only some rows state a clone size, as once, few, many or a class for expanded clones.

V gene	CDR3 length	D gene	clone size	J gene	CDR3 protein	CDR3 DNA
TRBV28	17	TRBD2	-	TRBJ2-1	CASSLDRLAGVVGEQFF	TGTGCCAGCAGTCTCGATCGACTAGCGGGAGTTGTAGGTGAGCAGTTCTTC
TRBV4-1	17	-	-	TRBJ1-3	CASSQVGARSSGNTIYF	TGCGCCAGCAGCCAAGTAGGGGCCCGTTCCTCTGGAAACACCATATATTTT
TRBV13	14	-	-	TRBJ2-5	CASSASGEQETQYF	TGTGCCAGCAGCGCATCCGGGGAACAAGAGACCCAGTACTTC
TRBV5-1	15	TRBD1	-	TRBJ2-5	CASSYDRVLGETQYF	TGCGCCAGCAGCTACGACAGGGTATTGGGAGAGACCCAGTACTTC
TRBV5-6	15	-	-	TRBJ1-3	CASSLFGDSGNTIYF	TGTGCCAGCAGCTTGTTCGGGGACTCTGGAAACACCATATATTTT
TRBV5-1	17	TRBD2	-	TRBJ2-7	CASSLLGSGSQNYEQYF	TGCGCCAGCAGCTTACTGGGTAGCGGGAGTCAGAACTACGAGCAGTACTTC
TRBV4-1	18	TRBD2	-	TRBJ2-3	CASSQDRVAGGLSYTQYF	TGCGCCAGCAGCCAAGATCGAGTAGCGGGGGGCCTAAGTTATACGCAGTATTTT
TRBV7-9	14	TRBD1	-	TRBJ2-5	CASSSVDREETQYF	TGTGCCAGCAGCTCTGTGGACAGGGAGGAGACCCAGTACTTC
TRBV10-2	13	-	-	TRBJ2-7	CASTADGPYEQYF	TGCGCCAGCACGGCGGACGGTCCCTACGAGCAGTACTTC
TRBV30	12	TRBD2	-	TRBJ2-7	CAGTSGIYEQYF	TGTGCCGGGACTAGCGGGATCTACGAGCAGTACTTC
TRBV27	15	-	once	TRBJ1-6	CASSPGTLGSSPLHF	TGTGCCAGCAGCCCCGGGACACTCGGAAGCTCACCCCTCCACTTT
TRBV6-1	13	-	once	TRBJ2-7	CASEGGGYYEQYF	TGTGCCAGCGAGGGGGGCGGATACTACGAGCAGTACTTC
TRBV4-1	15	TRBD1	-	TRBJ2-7	CASSQETGELDEQYF	TGCGCCAGCAGCCAAGAAACAGGGGAACTTGACGAGCAGTACTTC
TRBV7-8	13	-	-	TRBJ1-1	CASSLELGTEAFF	TGTGCCAGCAGCTTAGAGCTGGGCACTGAAGCTTTCTTT
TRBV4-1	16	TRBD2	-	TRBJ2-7	CASSHRGGGGPYEQYF	TGCGCCAGCAGCCATCGGGGAGGCGGGGGGCCCTACGAGCAGTACTTC
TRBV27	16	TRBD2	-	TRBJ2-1	CASSLLSRGGLNEQFF	TGTGCCAGCAGTTTGCTCTCGCGGGGGGGCCTCAATGAGCAGTTCTTC
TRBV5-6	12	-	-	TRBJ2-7	CASSIATGEQYF	TGTGCCAGCAGCATCGCAACGGGCGAGCAGTACTTC
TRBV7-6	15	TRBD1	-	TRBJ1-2	CASSLGTGGGYGYTF	TGTGCCAGCAGCTTAGGGACAGGGGGGGGCTATGGCTACACCTTC
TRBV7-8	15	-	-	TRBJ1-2	CASSQDGRTSYGYTF	TGTGCCAGCAGCCAGGATGGGAGGACATCCTATGGCTACACCTTC
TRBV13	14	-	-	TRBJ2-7	CASSLGTGTYEQYF	TGTGCCAGCAGCTTAGGGACGGGGACCTACGAGCAGTACTTC
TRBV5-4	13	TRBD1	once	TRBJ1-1	CASSWDRGSEAFF	TGTGCCAGCAGCTGGGACAGGGGAAGTGAAGCTTTCTTT
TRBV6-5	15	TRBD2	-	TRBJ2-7	CASRFGTSGSYEQYF	TGTGCCAGCAGGTTCGGGACTAGCGGGAGCTACGAGCAGTACTTC
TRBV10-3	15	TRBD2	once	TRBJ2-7	CAISDGGGDIYEQYF	TGTGCCATCAGTGATGGCGGGGGTGATATTTACGAGCAGTACTTC
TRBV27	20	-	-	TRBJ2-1	CASSSRRDRVRGSSYNEQFF	TGTGCCAGCAGTTCCCGCCGGGACCGGGTTAGGGGAAGCTCCTACAATGAGCAGTTCTTC
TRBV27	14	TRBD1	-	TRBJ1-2	CASSVTGTDYGYTF	TGTGCCAGCAGTGTGACAGGGACGGACTATGGCTACACCTTC
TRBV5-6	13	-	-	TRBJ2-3	CATQGGVEDTQYF	TGTGCCACCCAGGGTGGGGTTGAAGATACGCAGTATTTT
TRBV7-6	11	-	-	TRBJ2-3	CASSLDYTQYF	TGTGCCAGCAGCTTAGATTATACGCAGTATTTT
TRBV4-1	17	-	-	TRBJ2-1	CASSQDPYPDRNNEQFF	TGCGCCAGCAGCCAAGATCCTTATCCCGACAGGAACAATGAGCAGTTCTTC
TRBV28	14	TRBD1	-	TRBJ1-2	CASSLGTANYGYTF	TGTGCCAGCAGTTTAGGGACAGCTAACTATGGCTACACCTTC
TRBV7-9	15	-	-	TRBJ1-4	CASSLAGVTNEKLFF	TGTGCCAGCAGCTTAGCTGGGGTAACTAATGAAAAACTGTTTTTT
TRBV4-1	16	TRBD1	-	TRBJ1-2	CASSQGGTGVYYGYTF	TGCGCCAGCAGCCAAGGGGGGACAGGCGTTTACTATGGCTACACCTTC
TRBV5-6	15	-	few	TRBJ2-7	CASSLGTGLSHEQYF	TGTGCCAGCAGCTTAGGAACAGGGCTTTCTCACGAGCAGTACTTC
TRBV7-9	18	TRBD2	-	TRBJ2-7	CASSLALAGGPSLYEQYF	TGTGCCAGCAGCTTAGCCCTAGCGGGAGGGCCAAGTCTCTACGAGCAGTACTTC
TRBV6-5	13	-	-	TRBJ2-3	CASSYVGADTQYF	TGTGCCAGCAGTTACGTGGGGGCGGATACGCAGTATTTT
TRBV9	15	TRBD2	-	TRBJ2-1	CASSGSGRTYNEQFF	TGTGCCAGCAGCGGTAGCGGGAGGACGTACAATGAGCAGTTCTTC
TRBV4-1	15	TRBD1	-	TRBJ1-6	CASSPRGLADSPLHF	TGCGCCAGCAGCCCAAGGGGGCTAGCGGATTCACCCCTCCACTTT
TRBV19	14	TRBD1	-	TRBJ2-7	CASSPGTATYEQYF	TGTGCCAGTAGTCCTGGGACAGCTACCTACGAGCAGTACTTC
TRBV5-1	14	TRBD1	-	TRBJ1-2	CASSRRTGGYGYTF	TGCGCCAGCAGCAGAAGGACAGGGGGCTATGGCTACACCTTC
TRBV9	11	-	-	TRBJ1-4	CASSSDEKLFF	TGTGCCAGCAGCTCCGATGAAAAACTGTTTTTT
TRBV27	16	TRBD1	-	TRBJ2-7	CASSLDLGTVDYEQYF	TGTGCCAGCAGCTTAGACCTCGGGACAGTGGACTACGAGCAGTACTTC
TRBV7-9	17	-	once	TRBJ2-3	CASSSPPRGYSTDTQYF	TGTGCCAGCAGCTCCCCGCCCCGCGGATATAGCACAGATACGCAGTATTTT
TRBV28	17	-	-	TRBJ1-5	CASSFGPWGGSNQPQHF	TGTGCCAGCAGTTTCGGGCCGTGGGGCGGTAGCAATCAGCCCCAGCATTTT
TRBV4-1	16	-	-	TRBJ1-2	CASSQEPYRVLYGYTF	TGCGCCAGCAGCCAAGAGCCTTACAGGGTTCTTTATGGCTACACCTTC
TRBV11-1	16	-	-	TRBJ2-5	CASSLGQGGTGETQYF	TGTGCCAGCAGCTTAGGCCAGGGAGGTACCGGGGAGACCCAGTACTTC
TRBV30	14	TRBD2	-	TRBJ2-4	CAWKASGRKNIQYF	TGTGCCTGGAAAGCTAGCGGGCGCAAAAACATTCAGTACTTC
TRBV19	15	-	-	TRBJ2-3	CASSTTNSGDDTQYF	TGTGCCAGTAGTACGACTAATAGCGGAGATGATACGCAGTATTTT
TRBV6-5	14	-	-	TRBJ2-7	CASSLRVTPYEQYF	TGTGCCAGCAGTTTACGGGTCACCCCCTACGAGCAGTACTTC
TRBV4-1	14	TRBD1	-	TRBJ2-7	CASSHQGQGYEQYF	TGCGCCAGCAGCCATCAAGGACAGGGCTACGAGCAGTACTTC
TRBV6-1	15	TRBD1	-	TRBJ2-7	CASSETGTGSGEQYF	TGTGCCAGCAGTGAGACCGGGACAGGGTCCGGCGAGCAGTACTTC